This T cell receptor beta chain was found in a study of siplizumab effects on memory and regulatory T cells. Study results and limitations: Alloreactive sequences that could be traced to unstimulated CD4+ memory cells showed a significant reduction under siplizumab. Naive-or-memory phenotypes were unassignable for roughly 75-95% of proliferating CD4+ or CD8+ clones.

A word on this clone: Antigen unknown.

TCR templates, 75,000 to 100,000 per sample, were assayed. Only in-frame clones appear in the TCRdb table, and some are missing; sequencing was by immunoSEQ multiplex PCR. The sample has approximately 92,000 clones, just under 95% seen once. This sequence was found in a human donor in good health. Specimen: non-Treg CD4+ T cells sorted from blood.

Here the CDR3 reads CASSPRDFTDTQYF. The CDR3 DNA follows: TGCGCCAGCAGCCCAAGGGACTTCACAGATACGCAGTATTTT. The chain uses TRBV4-1 and TRBJ2-3, with D tentatively TRBD2 (6 bases). Germline CDR1 and CDR2: MGHRA and YSYEKL. This CDR3 is built from 14 residues. With 4 bases removed from V and 2 bases from J, the gap between germline ends came to 10 bases.